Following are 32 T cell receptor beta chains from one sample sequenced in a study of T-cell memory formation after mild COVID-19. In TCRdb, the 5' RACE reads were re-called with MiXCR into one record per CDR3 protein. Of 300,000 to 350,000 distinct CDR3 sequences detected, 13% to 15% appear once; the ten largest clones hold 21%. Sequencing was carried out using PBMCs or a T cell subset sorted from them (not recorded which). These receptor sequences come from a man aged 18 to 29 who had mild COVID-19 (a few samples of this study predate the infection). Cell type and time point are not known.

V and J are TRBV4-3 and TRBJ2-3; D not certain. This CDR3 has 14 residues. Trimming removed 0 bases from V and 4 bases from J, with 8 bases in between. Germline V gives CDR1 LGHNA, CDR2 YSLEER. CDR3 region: CASSQESTSDTQYF. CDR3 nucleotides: TGCGCCAGCAGCCAAGAGTCTACCTCAGATACGCAGTATTTT.

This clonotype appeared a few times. CDR3 residues: CASSLALETANTGELFF. DNA of the CDR3: TGTGCCAGCAGCTTAGCGCTAGAGACAGCGAACACCGGGGAGCTGTTTTTT. This chain joins TRBV7-2 and TRBJ2-2; possible D gene TRBD1, 5 bases. Germline V gene lookup returns CDR1 SGHTA and CDR2 FQGNSA. V dropped 0 bases and J dropped 0 bases, with 11 bases sitting between them. The CDR3 is 17 residues long.

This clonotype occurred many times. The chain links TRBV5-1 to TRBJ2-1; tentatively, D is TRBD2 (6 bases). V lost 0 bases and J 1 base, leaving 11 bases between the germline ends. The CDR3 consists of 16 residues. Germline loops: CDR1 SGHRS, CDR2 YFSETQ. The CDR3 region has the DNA TGCGCCAGCAGCTTGGGACGGGGGTTGTCCTACAATGAGCAGTTCTTC. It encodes CASSLGRGLSYNEQFF.

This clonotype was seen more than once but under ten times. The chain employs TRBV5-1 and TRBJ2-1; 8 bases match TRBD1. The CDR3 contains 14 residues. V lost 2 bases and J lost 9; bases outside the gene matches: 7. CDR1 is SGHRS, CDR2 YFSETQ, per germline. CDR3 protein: CASSFQQGVVEQFF. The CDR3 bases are TGCGCCAGCAGCTTCCAACAGGGGGTCGTTGAGCAGTTCTTC.

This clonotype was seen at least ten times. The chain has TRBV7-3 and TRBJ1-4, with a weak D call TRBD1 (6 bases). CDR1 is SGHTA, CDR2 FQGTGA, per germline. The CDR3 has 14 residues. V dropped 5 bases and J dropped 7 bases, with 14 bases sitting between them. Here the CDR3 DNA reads TGTGCCAGCAGCGAAGGGGGGGCCGGTGAAAAACTGTTTTTT. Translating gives CASSEGGAGEKLFF.

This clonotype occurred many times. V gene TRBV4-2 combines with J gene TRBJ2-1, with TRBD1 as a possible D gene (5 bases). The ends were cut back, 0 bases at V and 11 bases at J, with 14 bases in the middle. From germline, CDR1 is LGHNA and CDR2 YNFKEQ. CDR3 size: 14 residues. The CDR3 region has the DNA TGTGCCAGCAGCCAAGATGGGGTGGGGCTACAGCAGTTCTTC. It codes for CASSQDGVGLQQFF.

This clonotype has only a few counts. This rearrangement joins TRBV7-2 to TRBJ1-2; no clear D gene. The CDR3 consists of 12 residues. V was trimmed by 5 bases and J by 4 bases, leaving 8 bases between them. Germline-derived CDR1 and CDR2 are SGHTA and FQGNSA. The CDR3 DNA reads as TGTGCCAGCAGCCTGAACACCTATGGCTACACCTTC. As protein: CASSLNTYGYTF. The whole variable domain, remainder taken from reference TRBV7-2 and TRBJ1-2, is GAGVSQSPSNKVTEKGKDVELRCDPISGHTALYWYRQSLGQGLEFLIYFQGNSAPDKSGLPSDRFSAERTGGSVSTLTIQRTQQEDSAVYLCASSLNTYGYTFGSGTRLTVV.

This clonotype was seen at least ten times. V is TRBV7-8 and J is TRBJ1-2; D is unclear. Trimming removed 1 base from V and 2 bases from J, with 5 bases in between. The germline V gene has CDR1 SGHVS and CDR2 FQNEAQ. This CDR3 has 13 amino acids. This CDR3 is CASSLVGNYGYTF. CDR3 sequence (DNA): TGTGCCAGCAGCTTAGTGGGGAACTATGGCTACACCTTC.

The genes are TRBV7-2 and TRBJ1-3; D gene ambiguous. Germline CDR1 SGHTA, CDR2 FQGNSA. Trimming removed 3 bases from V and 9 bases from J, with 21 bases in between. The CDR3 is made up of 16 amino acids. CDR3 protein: CASSFAGLTAGSTIYF. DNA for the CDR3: TGTGCCAGCAGCTTCGCGGGCCTCACAGCTGGGAGCACCATATATTTT.

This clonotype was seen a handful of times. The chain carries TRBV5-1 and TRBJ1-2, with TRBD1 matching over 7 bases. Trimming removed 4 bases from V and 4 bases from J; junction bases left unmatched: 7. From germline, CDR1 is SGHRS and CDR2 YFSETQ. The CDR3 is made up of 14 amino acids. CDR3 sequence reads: CASSHGQARYGYTF. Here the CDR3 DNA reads TGCGCCAGCAGCCACGGACAGGCCCGCTATGGCTACACCTTC.

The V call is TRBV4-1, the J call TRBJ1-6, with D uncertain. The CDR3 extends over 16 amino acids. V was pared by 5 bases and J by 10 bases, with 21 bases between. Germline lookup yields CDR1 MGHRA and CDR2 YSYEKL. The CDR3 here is CASSEHTQRVESPLHF. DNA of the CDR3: TGCGCCAGCAGCGAACATACTCAGAGGGTAGAATCACCCCTCCACTTT.

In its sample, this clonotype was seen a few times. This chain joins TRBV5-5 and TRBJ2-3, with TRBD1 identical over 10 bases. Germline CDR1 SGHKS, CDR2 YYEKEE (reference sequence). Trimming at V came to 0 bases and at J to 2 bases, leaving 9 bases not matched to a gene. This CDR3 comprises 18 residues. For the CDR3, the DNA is TGTGCCAGCAGCTTGGGCCGGGACAGGGGATATCCCACAGATACGCAGTATTTT. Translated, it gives CASSLGRDRGYPTDTQYF.

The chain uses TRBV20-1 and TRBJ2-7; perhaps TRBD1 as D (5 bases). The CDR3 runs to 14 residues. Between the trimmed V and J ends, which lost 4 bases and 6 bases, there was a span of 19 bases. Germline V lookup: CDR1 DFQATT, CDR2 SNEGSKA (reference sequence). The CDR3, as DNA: TGCAGTGCTATAACAGGTCCGCTTTCGGGCGAGCAGTACGTC. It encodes CSAITGPLSGEQYV.

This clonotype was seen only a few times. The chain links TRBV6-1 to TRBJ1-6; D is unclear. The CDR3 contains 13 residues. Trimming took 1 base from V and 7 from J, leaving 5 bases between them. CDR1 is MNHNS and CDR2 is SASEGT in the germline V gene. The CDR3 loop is CASSEEGNSPLHF. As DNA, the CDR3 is TGTGCCAGCAGTGAAGAGGGAAATTCACCCCTCCACTTT.

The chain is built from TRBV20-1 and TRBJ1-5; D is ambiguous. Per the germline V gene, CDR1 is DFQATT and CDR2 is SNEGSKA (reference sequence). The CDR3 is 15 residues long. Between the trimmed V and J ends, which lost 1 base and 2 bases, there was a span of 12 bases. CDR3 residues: CSARGYEVGNQPQHF. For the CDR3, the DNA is TGCAGTGCTAGAGGCTACGAGGTGGGCAATCAGCCCCAGCATTTT.

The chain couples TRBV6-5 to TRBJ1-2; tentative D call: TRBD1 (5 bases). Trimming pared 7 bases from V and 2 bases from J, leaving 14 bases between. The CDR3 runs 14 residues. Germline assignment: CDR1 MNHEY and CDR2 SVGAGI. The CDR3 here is CASMGWGGNYGYTF. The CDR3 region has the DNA TGTGCCAGCATGGGTTGGGGGGGGAACTATGGCTACACCTTC.

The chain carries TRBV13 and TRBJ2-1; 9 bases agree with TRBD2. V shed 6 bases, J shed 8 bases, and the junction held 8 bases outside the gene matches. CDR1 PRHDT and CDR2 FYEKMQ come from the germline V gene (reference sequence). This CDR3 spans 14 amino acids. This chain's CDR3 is CASSPGLATHEQFF. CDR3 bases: TGTGCCAGCAGTCCGGGACTAGCTACCCATGAGCAGTTCTTC.

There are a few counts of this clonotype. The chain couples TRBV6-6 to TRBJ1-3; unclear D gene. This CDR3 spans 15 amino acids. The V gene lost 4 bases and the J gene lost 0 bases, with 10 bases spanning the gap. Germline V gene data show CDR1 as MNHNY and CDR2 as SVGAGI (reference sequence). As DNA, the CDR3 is TGTGCCAGCAGTTTAAACAGTGACTCTGGAAACACCATATATTTT. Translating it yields CASSLNSDSGNTIYF.

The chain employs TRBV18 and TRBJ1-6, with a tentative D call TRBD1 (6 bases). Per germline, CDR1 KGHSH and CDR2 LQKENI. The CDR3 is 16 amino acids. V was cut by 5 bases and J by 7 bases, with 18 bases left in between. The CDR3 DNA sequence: TGTGCCAGCTCAGCGCCCTACAGGGACGGGAATTCACCCCTCCACTTT. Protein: CASSAPYRDGNSPLHF.

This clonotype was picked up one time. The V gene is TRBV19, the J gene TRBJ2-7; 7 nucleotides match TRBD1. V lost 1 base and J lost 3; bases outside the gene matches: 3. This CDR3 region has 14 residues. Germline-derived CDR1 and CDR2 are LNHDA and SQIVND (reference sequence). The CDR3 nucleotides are TGTGCCAGTAGTATAGGTCGACAGGGCTACGAGCAGTACTTC. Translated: CASSIGRQGYEQYF.

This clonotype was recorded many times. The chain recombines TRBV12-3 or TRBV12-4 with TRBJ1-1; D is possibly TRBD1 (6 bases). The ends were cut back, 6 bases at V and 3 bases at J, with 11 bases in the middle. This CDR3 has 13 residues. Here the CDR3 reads CASRLTGYTEAFF. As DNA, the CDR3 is TGTGCCAGCAGACTGACAGGTTACACTGAAGCTTTCTTT.

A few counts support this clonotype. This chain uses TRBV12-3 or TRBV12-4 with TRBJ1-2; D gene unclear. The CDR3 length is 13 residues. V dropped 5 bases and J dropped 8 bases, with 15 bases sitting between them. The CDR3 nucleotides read TGTGCCAGCAGTCCGGAATGGACGCGGGGCTACACCTTC. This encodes CASSPEWTRGYTF.

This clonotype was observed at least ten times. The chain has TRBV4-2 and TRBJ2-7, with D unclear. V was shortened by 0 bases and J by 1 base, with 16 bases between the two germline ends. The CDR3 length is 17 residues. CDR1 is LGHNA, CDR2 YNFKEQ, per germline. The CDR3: CASSQEYAPSLSYEQYF. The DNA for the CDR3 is TGTGCCAGCAGCCAAGAATACGCACCCTCTCTTTCCTACGAGCAGTACTTC.

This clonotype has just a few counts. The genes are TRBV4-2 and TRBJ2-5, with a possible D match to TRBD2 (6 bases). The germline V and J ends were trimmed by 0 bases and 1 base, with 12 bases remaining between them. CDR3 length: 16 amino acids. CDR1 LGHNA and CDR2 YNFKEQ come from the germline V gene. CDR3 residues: CASSQDRGVVQETQYF. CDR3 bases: TGTGCCAGCAGCCAAGATCGCGGGGTTGTCCAAGAGACCCAGTACTTC.

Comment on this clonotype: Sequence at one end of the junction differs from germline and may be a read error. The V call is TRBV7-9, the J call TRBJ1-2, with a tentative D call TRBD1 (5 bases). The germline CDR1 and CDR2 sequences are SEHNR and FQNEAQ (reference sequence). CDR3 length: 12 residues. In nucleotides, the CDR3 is TGTGCCAGCAGTTTTATGGGCCAGCTGGGGCTTTTC. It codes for CASSFMGQLGLF. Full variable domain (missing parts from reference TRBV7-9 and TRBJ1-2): DTGVSQNPRHKITKRGQNVTFRCDPISEHNRLYWYRQTLGQGPEFLTYFQNEAQLEKSRLLSDRFSAERPKGSFSTLEIQRTEQGDSAMYLCASSFMGQLGLFGSGTRLTVV.

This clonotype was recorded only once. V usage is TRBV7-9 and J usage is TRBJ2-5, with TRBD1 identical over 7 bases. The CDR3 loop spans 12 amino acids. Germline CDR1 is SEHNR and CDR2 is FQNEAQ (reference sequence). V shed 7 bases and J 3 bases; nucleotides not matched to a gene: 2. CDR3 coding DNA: TGTGCCAGCACCGGGACAGAAGAGACCCAGTACTTC. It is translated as CASTGTEETQYF. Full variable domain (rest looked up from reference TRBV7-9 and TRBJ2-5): DTGVSQNPRHKITKRGQNVTFRCDPISEHNRLYWYRQTLGQGPEFLTYFQNEAQLEKSRLLSDRFSAERPKGSFSTLEIQRTEQGDSAMYLCASTGTEETQYFGPGTRLLVL.

The chain's CDR3 is CASSPWTGIDEKLFF. CDR3 coding DNA: TGTGCCAGCAGCCCATGGACAGGGATTGACGAAAAACTGTTTTTT. This rearrangement joins TRBV7-2 to TRBJ1-4, with 8 bases lining up with TRBD1. J gave up 8 bases and V 5 bases, and 10 bases lay outside the gene matches. CDR3 length: 15 amino acids. Per the germline V gene, CDR1 is SGHTA and CDR2 is FQGNSA.

The CDR3 sequence is CASRRTSGGGNEQFF. In DNA, the CDR3 is TGTGCCAGCAGAAGGACTAGCGGGGGTGGGAATGAGCAGTTCTTC. The chain couples TRBV12-3 or TRBV12-4 to TRBJ2-1; 13 bases match TRBD2. The J segment lost 7 bases and the V segment lost 6 bases, leaving 6 bases of the junction unmatched. This CDR3 region has 15 residues.

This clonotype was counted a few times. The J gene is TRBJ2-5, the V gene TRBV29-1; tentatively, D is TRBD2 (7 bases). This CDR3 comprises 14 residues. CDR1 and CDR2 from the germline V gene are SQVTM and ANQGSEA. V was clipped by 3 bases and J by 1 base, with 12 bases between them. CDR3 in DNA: TGCAGCGTTGAGGGGGCTAGCGGCCAAGAGACCCAGTACTTC. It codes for CSVEGASGQETQYF.

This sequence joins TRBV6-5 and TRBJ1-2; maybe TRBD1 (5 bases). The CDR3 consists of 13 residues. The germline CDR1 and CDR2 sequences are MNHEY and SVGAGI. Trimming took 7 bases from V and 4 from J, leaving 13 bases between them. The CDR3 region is CASTPSRAYGYTF. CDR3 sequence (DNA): TGTGCCAGCACCCCTAGCAGGGCCTATGGCTACACCTTC.

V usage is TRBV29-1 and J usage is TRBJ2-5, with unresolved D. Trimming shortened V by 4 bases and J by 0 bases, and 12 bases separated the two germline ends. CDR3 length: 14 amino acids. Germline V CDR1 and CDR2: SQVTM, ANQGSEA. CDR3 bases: TGCAGCGTTGGAGTGTCGGCACACCAAGAGACCCAGTACTTC. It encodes CSVGVSAHQETQYF. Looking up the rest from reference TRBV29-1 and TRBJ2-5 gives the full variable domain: SAVISQKPSRDICQRGTSLTIQCQVDSQVTMMFWYRQQPGQSLTLIATANQGSEATYESGFVIDKFPISRPNLTFSTLTVSNMSPEDSSIYLCSVGVSAHQETQYFGPGTRLLVL.

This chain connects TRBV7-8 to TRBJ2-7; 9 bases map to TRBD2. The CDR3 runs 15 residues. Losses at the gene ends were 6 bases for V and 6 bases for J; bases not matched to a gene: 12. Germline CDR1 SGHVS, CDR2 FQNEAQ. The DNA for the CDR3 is TGTGCCAGCAGAAGAATCAGCGGGGGGCGGATCGAGCAGTACGTC. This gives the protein CASRRISGGRIEQYV.